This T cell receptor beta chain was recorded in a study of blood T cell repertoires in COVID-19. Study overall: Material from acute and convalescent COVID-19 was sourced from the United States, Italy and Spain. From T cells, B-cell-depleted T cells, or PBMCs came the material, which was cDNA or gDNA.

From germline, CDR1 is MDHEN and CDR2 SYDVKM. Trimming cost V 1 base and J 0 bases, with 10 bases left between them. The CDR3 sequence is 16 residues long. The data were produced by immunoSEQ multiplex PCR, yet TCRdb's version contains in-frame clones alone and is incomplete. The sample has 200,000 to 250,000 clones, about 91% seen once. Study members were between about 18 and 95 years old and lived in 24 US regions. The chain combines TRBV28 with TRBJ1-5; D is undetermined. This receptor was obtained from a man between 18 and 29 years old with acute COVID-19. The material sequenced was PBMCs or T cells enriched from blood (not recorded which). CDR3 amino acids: CASSLSFTYSNQPQHF. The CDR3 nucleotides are TGTGCCAGCAGTTTATCGTTCACCTATAGCAATCAGCCCCAGCATTTT.